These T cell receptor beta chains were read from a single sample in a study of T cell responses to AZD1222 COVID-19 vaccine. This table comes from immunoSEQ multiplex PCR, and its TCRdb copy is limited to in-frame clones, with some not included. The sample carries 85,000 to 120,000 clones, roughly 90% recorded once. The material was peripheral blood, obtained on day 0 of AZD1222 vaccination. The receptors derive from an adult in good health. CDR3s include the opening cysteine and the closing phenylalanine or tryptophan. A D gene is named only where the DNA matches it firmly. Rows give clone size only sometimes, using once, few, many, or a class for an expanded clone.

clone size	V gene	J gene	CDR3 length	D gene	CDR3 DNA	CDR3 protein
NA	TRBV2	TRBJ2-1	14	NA	TGTGCCAGCAGTGGGGGGCTTCTGCTCGATGAGCAGTTCTTC	CASSGGLLLDEQFF
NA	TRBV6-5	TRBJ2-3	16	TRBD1	TGTGCCAGCAGTTACACCGGGACAGGGATCGCAGATACGCAGTATTTT	CASSYTGTGIADTQYF
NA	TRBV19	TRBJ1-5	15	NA	TGTGCCAGTAGTAGTCAGGACCTTAGCAATCAGCCCCAGCATTTT	CASSSQDLSNQPQHF
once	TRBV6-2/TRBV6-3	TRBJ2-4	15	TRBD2	TGTGCCAGCAGCCGACTAGCGGTAGCCAAAAACATTCAGTACTTC	CASSRLAVAKNIQYF
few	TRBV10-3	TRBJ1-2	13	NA	TGTGCCATCAGTGGCACAGCTAACTATGGCTACACCTTC	CAISGTANYGYTF
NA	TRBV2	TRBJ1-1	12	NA	TGTGCCAGCATAGGACAGAACACTGAAGCTTTCTTT	CASIGQNTEAFF
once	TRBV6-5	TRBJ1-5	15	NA	TGTGCCAGCAGCCACGGGGGAACGAGCAATCAGCCCCAGCATTTT	CASSHGGTSNQPQHF
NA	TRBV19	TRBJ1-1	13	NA	TGTGCCAGTAACCCAGGGATTGGCACTGAAGCTTTCTTT	CASNPGIGTEAFF
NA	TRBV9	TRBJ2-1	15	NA	TGTGCCAGCAGCGTAGTCTGGGGGAACTACAATGAGCAGTTCTTC	CASSVVWGNYNEQFF
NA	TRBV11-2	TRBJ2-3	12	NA	TGTGCCAGCAGCTTAGTCTCAGATACGCAGTATTTT	CASSLVSDTQYF
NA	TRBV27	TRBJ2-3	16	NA	TGTGCCAGCACCCACCGCCCGGGGGCGGGCACAGATACGCAGTATTTT	CASTHRPGAGTDTQYF
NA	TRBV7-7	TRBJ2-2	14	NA	TGTGCTAGCAGCTTAGTCAAGAACACCGGGGAGCTGTTTTTT	CASSLVKNTGELFF
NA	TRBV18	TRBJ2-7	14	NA	TGTGCCAGCTCACCGGCGGTAAACTCCTACGAGCAGTACTTC	CASSPAVNSYEQYF
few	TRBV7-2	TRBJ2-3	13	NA	TGTGCCAGCAGTTCAACACTCGGGGGTCCGCAGTATTTT	CASSSTLGGPQYF
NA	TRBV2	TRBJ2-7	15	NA	TGTGCCAGCAGTCTACGGGGTTCCGTCCGTTACGAGCAGTACTTC	CASSLRGSVRYEQYF
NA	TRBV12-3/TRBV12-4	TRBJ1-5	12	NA	TGTGCCAGCAGTTTAGGCGATCAGCCCCAGCATTTT	CASSLGDQPQHF
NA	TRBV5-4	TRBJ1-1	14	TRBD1	TGTGCCAGCACCCTCGGGACAGTGAACACTGAAGCTTTCTTT	CASTLGTVNTEAFF
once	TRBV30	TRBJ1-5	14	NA	TGTGCCTGGAGTCTTGGGGGATCGAATCAGCCCCAGCATTTT	CAWSLGGSNQPQHF
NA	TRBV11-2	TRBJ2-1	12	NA	TGTGCCAGCCTGAACATGGAGGATGAGCAGTTCTTC	CASLNMEDEQFF
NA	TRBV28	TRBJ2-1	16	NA	TGTGCCAGCAGTGCCCCGGGCGGGCTACCCTACAATGAGCAGTTCTTC	CASSAPGGLPYNEQFF
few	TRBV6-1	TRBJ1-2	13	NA	TGTGCCAGCAGTGAGTCGCTGCGCCTCGGCTACACCTTC	CASSESLRLGYTF
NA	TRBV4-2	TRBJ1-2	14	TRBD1	TGTGCCAGCAGCCAAGGGACAGGGAGCTATGGCTACACCTTC	CASSQGTGSYGYTF
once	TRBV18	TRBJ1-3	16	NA	TGTGCCAGCCGCCAGCCCAGAGGGATGGGTGGAAACACCATATATTTT	CASRQPRGMGGNTIYF